Listed below are T cell receptor beta chains from one sample, sequenced in a study of shared clonotypes between healthy human individuals. Profiling relied on immunoSEQ multiplex PCR, and the TCRdb table lists in-frame clones only, not all of them. The sample has around 610,000 clones, roughly 96% seen once; the top ten hold roughly 0.12%. Sequenced input: naive CD8+ T cells sorted from blood. Receptors were obtained from a woman aged 25 to 39 in good health. CDR3s include the opening cysteine and the closing phenylalanine or tryptophan. D genes are given only for firm matches. Rows give clone size only sometimes, using once, few, many, or a class for an expanded clone.

cdr3_aa cdr3_nt d_call v_call clone_size j_call
CATLGPGLPTEAFF TGTGCCACCCTGGGGCCAGGCTTACCGACTGAAGCTTTCTTT . TRBV7-9 . TRBJ1-1
CASSLVLGQGANGYTF TGTGCCAGCAGTCTGGTTTTGGGACAGGGGGCGAATGGCTACACCTTC TRBD1 TRBV27 . TRBJ1-2
CAISDPLTGKAFF TGTGCCATCAGTGACCCACTGACAGGGAAAGCTTTCTTT TRBD1 TRBV10-3 . TRBJ1-1
CASSVVSEHRRHSGNTIYF TGCGCCAGCAGTGTAGTCTCGGAACACCGGCGACACTCTGGAAACACCATATATTTT . TRBV10-2 . TRBJ1-3
CASSLYRADGTEAFF TGTGCCAGCAGCTTATATAGGGCAGACGGGACTGAAGCTTTCTTT . TRBV11-2 . TRBJ1-1
CASSAEEGFNEQYF TGTGCCAGCAGCGCAGAGGAGGGATTCAACGAGCAGTACTTC . TRBV9 . TRBJ2-7
CASRGDSYEQYF TGTGCCAGCAGGGGTGACAGCTACGAGCAGTACTTC . TRBV2 once TRBJ2-7
CASSDQGEGVDTGELFF TGTGCCAGCAGCGATCAGGGGGAGGGAGTGGACACCGGGGAGCTGTTTTTT . TRBV9 . TRBJ2-2
CASRHRLADLGTFQYF TGTGCCAGCAGGCATCGACTAGCGGACCTGGGGACATTTCAGTACTTC TRBD2 TRBV28 once TRBJ2-4
CSVTLAKYLNEQFF TGCAGCGTTACCCTAGCGAAATATCTCAATGAGCAGTTCTTC . TRBV29-1 . TRBJ2-1
CASSQAQITGNEQFF TGTGCCAGCAGCCAAGCCCAGATAACCGGCAATGAGCAGTTCTTC . TRBV4-2 once TRBJ2-1